These T cell receptor beta chains were read from a single sample in a study of blood T cell repertoires in COVID-19. The protocol was immunoSEQ multiplex PCR, while the TCRdb copy is restricted to in-frame clones and leaves out a portion. Among 60,000 to 80,000 clones listed, over 75% were seen once. The sequenced material came from peripheral blood. The receptor set was obtained from an older woman with COVID-19, enrolled during active disease. Both conserved end residues are part of each CDR3. A D gene is named only where the DNA matches it firmly. Some rows mark clone size as missing; the rest say once, few, many or name a class of expanded clone.

>TRBD1|-|TRBV5-4|TRBJ1-2
CASSLTTGSGYTF
TGTGCCAGCAGCCTAACGACAGGGAGTGGCTACACCTTC
>-|-|TRBV30|TRBJ1-2
CAWSGGANYGYTF
TGTGCCTGGAGTGGAGGAGCTAACTATGGCTACACCTTC
>TRBD1|-|TRBV9|TRBJ1-2
CASSGRGQGQDGYTF
TGTGCCAGCAGCGGCCGGGGACAGGGACAAGATGGCTACACCTTC
>TRBD1|-|TRBV7-9|TRBJ2-3
CASSRTGATDTQYF
TGTGCCAGCAGCCGGACAGGGGCGACAGATACGCAGTATTTT
>TRBD1|-|TRBV7-2|TRBJ2-2
CASSLRTGGTTGELFF
TGTGCCAGCAGCTTGAGGACAGGGGGCACCACCGGGGAGCTGTTTTTT
>TRBD1|-|TRBV18|TRBJ1-1
CASSPWTGMNTEAFF
TGTGCCAGCTCTCCCTGGACAGGAATGAACACTGAAGCTTTCTTT
>-|-|TRBV6-2/TRBV6-3|TRBJ2-6
CASSYFGGDNVLTF
TGTGCCAGCAGTTACTTCGGGGGTGACAACGTCCTGACTTTC
>TRBD2|-|TRBV27|TRBJ2-5
CASSLYLGGGSGTQYF
TGTGCCAGCAGTTTATACCTCGGGGGAGGGTCCGGGACCCAGTACTTC
>-|-|TRBV12-3/TRBV12-4|TRBJ1-1
CASERRQEAFF
TGTGCCAGCGAACGGAGGCAGGAAGCTTTCTTT
>-|-|TRBV28|TRBJ2-7
CASSLSGSLVEQYF
TGTGCCAGCAGCCTCTCCGGGAGTCTGGTCGAGCAGTACTTC
>-|-|TRBV18|TRBJ1-4
CASSLKSNEKLFF
TGTGCCAGCTCACTCAAGAGTAATGAAAAACTGTTTTTT
>-|-|TRBV27|TRBJ2-7
CASSLRGLPYEQYF
TGTGCCAGCAGTTTACGGGGATTACCCTACGAGCAGTACTTC
>-|-|TRBV5-1|TRBJ2-7
CASSGSSYEQYF
TGCGCCAGCAGCGGGAGCTCCTACGAGCAGTACTTC
>-|once|TRBV28|TRBJ2-6
CASTQQPSGANVLTF
TGTGCCAGCACGCAACAACCCTCTGGGGCCAACGTCCTGACTTTC
>-|-|TRBV20-1|TRBJ1-2
CSANSGYTF
TGCAGTGCCAACAGTGGCTACACCTTC
>TRBD2|once|TRBV7-2|TRBJ2-2
CASSLRLAGGHTGELFF
TGTGCCAGCAGCTTAAGGCTAGCGGGAGGTCACACCGGGGAGCTGTTTTTT
>-|-|TRBV9|TRBJ1-2
CASSPHSMTSGYTF
TGTGCCAGCAGCCCTCACTCTATGACATCGGGCTACACCTTC
>-|-|TRBV11-1|TRBJ2-5
CASTRLGETQYF
TGTGCCAGCACCCGACTAGGAGAGACCCAGTACTTC
>-|-|TRBV29-1|TRBJ1-1
CSVGPGFGTEAFF
TGCAGCGTTGGACCAGGGTTTGGCACTGAAGCTTTCTTT
>-|-|TRBV25-1|TRBJ2-3
CASRGGETSTDTQYF
TGTGCCAGCAGGGGTGGAGAGACTAGCACAGATACGCAGTATTTT